This entry is about one T cell receptor beta chain. Antigen specificity is unknown. Chronic pancreatitis tissue was collected during total pancreatectomy with islet autotransplantation. No T cell sorting was done; genomic DNA came straight from bulk pancreas tissue. With 0 bases removed from V and 3 bases from J, the gap between germline ends came to 12 bases. The CDR3 is made up of 15 amino acids. CDR1 SGHDT and CDR2 YYEEEE come from the germline V gene. Sequenced by immunoSEQ multiplex PCR; TCRdb stores in-frame clones only, minus some. This table holds under 2,500 clones, over 70% found once. The data originate from a study of immune characteristics of hereditary and idiopathic chronic pancreatitis. Study-wide results and caveats: Alcohol-related chronic pancreatitis was not included in this study. Hereditary and idiopathic cases differed in TRBV10, TRBV19, TRBV23 and TRBV5 usage.

The specimen was pancreas tissue with idiopathic chronic pancreatitis. This clonotype originated in a human donor with chronic pancreatitis. The gene calls are TRBV5-6 and TRBJ1-2; D possibly corresponds to TRBD1 (5 bases). CDR3 coding DNA: TGTGCCAGCAGCTTGGGACCCAGGGAGGACTATGGCTACACCTTC. As protein: CASSLGPREDYGYTF.